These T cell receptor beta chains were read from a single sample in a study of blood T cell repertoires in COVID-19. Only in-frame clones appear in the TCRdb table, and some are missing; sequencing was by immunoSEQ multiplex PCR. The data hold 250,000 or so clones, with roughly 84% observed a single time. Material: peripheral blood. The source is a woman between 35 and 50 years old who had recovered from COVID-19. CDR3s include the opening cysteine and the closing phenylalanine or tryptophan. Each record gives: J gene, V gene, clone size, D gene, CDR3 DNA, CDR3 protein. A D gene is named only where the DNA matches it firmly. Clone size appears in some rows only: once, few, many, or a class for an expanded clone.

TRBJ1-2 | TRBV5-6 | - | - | TGTGCCAGCAGCTGGAAGGCGAGAGGCTACATTAACTATGGCTACACCTTC | CASSWKARGYINYGYTF
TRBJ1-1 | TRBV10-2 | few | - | TGCGCCACCGCGGACACCACAGTCGCTGAAGCTTTCTTT | CATADTTVAEAFF
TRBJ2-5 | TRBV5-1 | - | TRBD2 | TGCGCCAGCAGTTGGGCCCTGGTAGCGGGGAACCAAGAGACCCAGTACTTC | CASSWALVAGNQETQYF
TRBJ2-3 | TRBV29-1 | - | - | TGCAGCGTTGAAGTAGGGGCAGCAGATACGCAGTATTTT | CSVEVGAADTQYF
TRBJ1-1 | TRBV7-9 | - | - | TGTGCCAGCAGCTGGGACACCTTTGGGAAGGGTTTCTTT | CASSWDTFGKGFF
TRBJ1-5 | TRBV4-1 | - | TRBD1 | TGCGCCAGCGGCCAGCCGGACAGGGAGAGGCATTTT | CASGQPDRERHF
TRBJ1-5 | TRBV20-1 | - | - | TGCAGTGCTAGTTTATTGGTTATTAGGGGTCAGCCCCAGCATTTT | CSASLLVIRGQPQHF
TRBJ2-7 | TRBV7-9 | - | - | TGTGCCAGCAGCCCGAACCCAGGGAAGTCGGACTCCTACGAGCAGTACTTC | CASSPNPGKSDSYEQYF
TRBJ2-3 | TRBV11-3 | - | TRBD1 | TGTGCCAGCAGTCAAACCGGGACAGCCTACACAGATACGCAGTATTTT | CASSQTGTAYTDTQYF
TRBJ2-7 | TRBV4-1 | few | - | TGCGCCAGCAGCCAAGCCCGGGGGATCCACGAGCAGTACTTC | CASSQARGIHEQYF
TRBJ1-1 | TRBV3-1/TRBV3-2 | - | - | TGTGCCAGCAGCCAAAGGGGTCAGGGGCCGGAAGCTTTCTTT | CASSQRGQGPEAFF
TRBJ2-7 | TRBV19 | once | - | TGTGCCAGTAGTCTAGGAGGAGGGTACCCCTACGAGCAGTACTTC | CASSLGGGYPYEQYF
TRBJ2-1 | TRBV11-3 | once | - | TGTGCCAGCAGCTTCACCCAGGGGGGAGAGCAGTTCTTC | CASSFTQGGEQFF
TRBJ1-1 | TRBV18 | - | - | TGTGCCAGCTCCATCACCAATATCGGGGAAACTGAAGCTTTCTTT | CASSITNIGETEAFF
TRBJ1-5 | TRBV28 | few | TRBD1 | TGTGCCAGCAGTCGGACAGGGGGCGCGAAGTTGAGCAATCAGCCCCAGCATTTT | CASSRTGGAKLSNQPQHF
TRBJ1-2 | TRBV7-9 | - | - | TGTGCCAGCAGCTTAGACGGCCAGGCTAGGGGTGGCTACACCTTC | CASSLDGQARGGYTF
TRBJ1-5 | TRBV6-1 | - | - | TGTGCCAGCAGTGAAGGGGGGACATACAATCAGCCCCAGCATTTT | CASSEGGTYNQPQHF
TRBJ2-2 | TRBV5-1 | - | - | TGCGCCAGCAGCAGGCAAGGGGATGGCACCGGGGAGCTGTTTTTT | CASSRQGDGTGELFF
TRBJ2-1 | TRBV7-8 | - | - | TGTGCCAGCAGCCGACGAACAGGGATAGAAGTTAATGAGCAGTTCTTC | CASSRRTGIEVNEQFF
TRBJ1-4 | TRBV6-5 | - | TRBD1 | TGTGCCAGCAGGACGGGACAGATTAATGAAAAACTGTTTTTT | CASRTGQINEKLFF
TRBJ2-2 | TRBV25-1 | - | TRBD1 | TGTGCCAGCAGCCAAGGGACAGGGGATACCGGGGAGCTGTTTTTT | CASSQGTGDTGELFF
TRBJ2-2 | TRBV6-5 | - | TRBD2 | TGTGCCAGCAGCCCGCTAGCGGGGAACACCGGGGAGCTGTTTTTT | CASSPLAGNTGELFF
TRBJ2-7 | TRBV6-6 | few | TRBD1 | TGTGCCAGCACCTGGACAGGGAGCCCCTACGAGCAGTACTTC | CASTWTGSPYEQYF
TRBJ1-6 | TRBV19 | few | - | TGTGCCAGTAGCCTACAGGGCCCTAATTCACCCCTCCACTTT | CASSLQGPNSPLHF
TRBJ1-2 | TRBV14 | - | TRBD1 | TGTGCCAGCAGCCAAGCCCTGACAGGGGGGAGGTATGGCTACACCTTC | CASSQALTGGRYGYTF
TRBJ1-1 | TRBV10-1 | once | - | TGCGCCAGCAGTGAGGAGATGAACACTGAAGCTTTCTTT | CASSEEMNTEAFF
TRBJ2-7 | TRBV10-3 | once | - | TGTGCCATCACTGGCAACTCCTACGAGCAGTACTTC | CAITGNSYEQYF
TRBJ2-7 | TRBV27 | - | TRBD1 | TGTGCCAGCAGTAGAGCCGGGACAGGGCATTATTACGAGCAGTACTTC | CASSRAGTGHYYEQYF
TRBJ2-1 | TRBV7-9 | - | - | TGTGCCAGCAGCCTGCGAAATACGGGTCCCTCCTACAATGAGCAGTTCTTC | CASSLRNTGPSYNEQFF
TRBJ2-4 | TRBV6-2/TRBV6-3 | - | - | TGTGCCAGCAGTTTCTTGGACAGTCGGGCCAAAAACATTCAGTACTTC | CASSFLDSRAKNIQYF
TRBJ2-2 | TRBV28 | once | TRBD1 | TGTGCCAGCAGTTTCTCCCACAGGGGGTCGAACACCGGGGAGCTGTTTTTT | CASSFSHRGSNTGELFF
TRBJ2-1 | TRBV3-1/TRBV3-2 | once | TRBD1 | TGTGCCAGCAGCCAGTCGGACAGGGGGCATGAGCAGTTCTTC | CASSQSDRGHEQFF
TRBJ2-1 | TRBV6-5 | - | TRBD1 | TGTGCCAGCAGTTACGCGGGGACAGGGCCCCACAATGAGCAGTTCTTC | CASSYAGTGPHNEQFF
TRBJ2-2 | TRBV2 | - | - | TGTGCCAGCAGTGAAGCGAGGCAGACCGGGGAGCTGTTTTTT | CASSEARQTGELFF
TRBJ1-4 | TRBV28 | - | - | TGTGCCAGCAGGAGGGGGGGGACAACTAATGAAAAACTGTTTTTT | CASRRGGTTNEKLFF
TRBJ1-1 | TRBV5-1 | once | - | TGCGCCAGCAGGGGCGACACTGAAGCTTTCTTT | CASRGDTEAFF
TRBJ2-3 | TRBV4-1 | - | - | TGCGCCAGCAGCCAGGTCGGGGGAGTACGGGTGGATACGCAGTATTTT | CASSQVGGVRVDTQYF
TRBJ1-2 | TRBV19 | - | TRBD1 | TGTGCCAGTAGTATTCCCCGACAGGGTGACTATGGCTACACCTTC | CASSIPRQGDYGYTF
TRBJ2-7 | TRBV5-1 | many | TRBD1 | TGCGCCAGCAGCCTCAATACAGGGGAAGGCTACGAGCAGTACTTC | CASSLNTGEGYEQYF
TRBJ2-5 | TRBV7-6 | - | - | TGTGCCAGCAGCCCAGTCGCGGGGGCTGGAGAGACCCAGTACTTC | CASSPVAGAGETQYF
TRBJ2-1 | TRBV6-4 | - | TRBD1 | TGTGCCAGCAGCGTCGCCGGGACAGGGAACTATGAGCAGTTCTTC | CASSVAGTGNYEQFF
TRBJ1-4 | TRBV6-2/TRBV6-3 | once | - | TGTGCCAGCAGTTATCGACGGAGCGCGGGTGAAAAACTGTTTTTT | CASSYRRSAGEKLFF
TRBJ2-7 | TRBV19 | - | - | TGTGCCAGTAGTGGGGGCCCGGGCAGAGCCTACGAGCAGTACTTC | CASSGGPGRAYEQYF
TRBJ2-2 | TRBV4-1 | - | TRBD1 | TGCGCCAGCAGCCCAGGACAGGGCTCGAACACCGGGGAGCTGTTTTTT | CASSPGQGSNTGELFF
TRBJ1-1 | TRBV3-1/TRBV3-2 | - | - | TGTGCCAGCAGCCAAAGCGTTGGTGAAGCTTTCTTT | CASSQSVGEAFF
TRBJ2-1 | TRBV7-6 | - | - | TGTGCCAGCAGCTTCTCGGGGAGCGGGTTGAATGAGCAGTTCTTC | CASSFSGSGLNEQFF
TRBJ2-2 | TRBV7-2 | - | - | TGTGCCAGCAGCCCCCCCCGGGGTAGCGGACTCACCGGGGAGCTGTTTTTT | CASSPPRGSGLTGELFF
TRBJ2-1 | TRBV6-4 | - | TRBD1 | TGTGCCAGCAGTCCGGACAGGGCGAACAATGAGCAGTTCTTC | CASSPDRANNEQFF
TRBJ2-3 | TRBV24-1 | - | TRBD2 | TGTGCCACCAGTGACCTTGGACTAGCGGGGGGTGGTACGCAGTATTTT | CATSDLGLAGGGTQYF
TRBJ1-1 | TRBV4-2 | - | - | TGTGCCAGCAGCCAAGAGGGAAGGGCCGGGGCTGAAGCTTTCTTT | CASSQEGRAGAEAFF
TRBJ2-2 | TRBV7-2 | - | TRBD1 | TGTGCCAGCAGCGTCAGACAGGGCACCGGGGAGCTGTTTTTT | CASSVRQGTGELFF
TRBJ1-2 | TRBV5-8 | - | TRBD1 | TGTGCCAGCAGCCCCAGGGGGCGATTGTCTGACTATGGCTACACCTTC | CASSPRGRLSDYGYTF